The rows below give T cell receptor beta chains drawn from one sample of a study of regulatory T cells in long-lasting Graves disease. TCRdb analysed the multiplex PCR reads with MiXCR anew, one entry per CDR3 protein. The sample carries some 430,000 distinct CDR3 sequences, about 22% recorded once. The material was peripheral blood mononuclear cells (PBMCs), obtained when the disease was refractory, from a patient treated with antithyroid drugs. These receptors were obtained from a female donor with Graves disease. Each CDR3 is given with its conserved first and last residue. Each record gives: D gene, clone size, V gene, J gene, CDR3 DNA, CDR3 protein. The D gene is left open where the match is weak. Some rows mark clone size as missing; the rest say once, few, many or name a class of expanded clone.

D gene: NA
clone size: few
V gene: TRBV5-1
J gene: TRBJ1-6
CDR3 DNA: TGCGCCAGCAGAGGGGGGAAGGGGAAGGATTCACCCCTCCACTTT
CDR3 protein: CASRGGKGKDSPLHF

D gene: NA
clone size: many
V gene: TRBV7-2
J gene: TRBJ1-5
CDR3 DNA: TGTGCCAGCAGCTTAGCGGTACCCCCCAGGATCGCCCCGCTCAATCAGCCCCAGCATTTT
CDR3 protein: CASSLAVPPRIAPLNQPQHF

D gene: NA
clone size: many
V gene: TRBV28
J gene: TRBJ2-5
CDR3 DNA: TGTGCCAGCAGTCCCCCCCCCCCAGGACAGTACCAAGAGACCCAGTACTTC
CDR3 protein: CASSPPPPGQYQETQYF

D gene: TRBD1
clone size: NA
V gene: TRBV9
J gene: TRBJ2-4
CDR3 DNA: TGTGCCAGCAGCGTCTCACAGGGGGTCAAAAACATTCAGTACTTC
CDR3 protein: CASSVSQGVKNIQYF

D gene: TRBD2
clone size: NA
V gene: TRBV20-1
J gene: TRBJ2-2
CDR3 DNA: TGCAGTGCTAGAGATTTTCTAGCGGGAGACACCGGGGAGCTGTTTTTT
CDR3 protein: CSARDFLAGDTGELFF

D gene: TRBD2
clone size: many
V gene: TRBV28
J gene: TRBJ2-7
CDR3 DNA: TGTGCCAGCAGTTCCATAGCGGGAGCGGCCTACGAGCAGTACTTC
CDR3 protein: CASSSIAGAAYEQYF

D gene: NA
clone size: many
V gene: TRBV2
J gene: TRBJ1-1
CDR3 DNA: TGTGCCAGCAGTGTTAATCAGAACACTGAAGCTTTCTTT
CDR3 protein: CASSVNQNTEAFF

D gene: NA
clone size: many
V gene: TRBV7-9
J gene: TRBJ2-2
CDR3 DNA: TGTGCCAGCAGCTTAATAGGCTATGAGAAGGAGAACACCGGGGAGCTGTTTTTT
CDR3 protein: CASSLIGYEKENTGELFF

D gene: NA
clone size: many
V gene: TRBV7-2
J gene: TRBJ1-4
CDR3 DNA: TGTGCCAGCAGCCCAGGGGAAAAACTGTTTTTT
CDR3 protein: CASSPGEKLFF

D gene: NA
clone size: few
V gene: TRBV19
J gene: TRBJ1-1
CDR3 DNA: TGTGCCAGTAGTATAGAGGGGCTGAGTGGGTACACTGAAGCTTTCTTT
CDR3 protein: CASSIEGLSGYTEAFF

D gene: NA
clone size: many
V gene: TRBV12-3/TRBV12-4
J gene: TRBJ1-1
CDR3 DNA: TGTGCCAGCAGTTTTCGGACTGAAGCTTTCTTT
CDR3 protein: CASSFRTEAFF

D gene: NA
clone size: NA
V gene: TRBV7-2
J gene: TRBJ1-2
CDR3 DNA: TGTGCCAGCAGCTTAGATACGGGAAACTATGGCTACACCTTC
CDR3 protein: CASSLDTGNYGYTF

D gene: NA
clone size: many
V gene: TRBV27
J gene: TRBJ2-7
CDR3 DNA: TGTGCCAGCAGTTTTGGACAGCACTACGAGCAGTACTTC
CDR3 protein: CASSFGQHYEQYF